This paragraph covers one T cell receptor beta chain sequence. The sample belongs to a study of blood T cell repertoires in COVID-19. Study overall: Sites across the United States, Italy and Spain contributed samples from acute and convalescent COVID-19. The analysed material was cDNA or gDNA that came from T cells, B-cell-depleted T cells, or PBMCs.

CDR3 length: 14 amino acids. Germline V gene sequence: CDR1 MNHEY, CDR2 SVGAGI. Between the trimmed V and J ends, which lost 6 bases and 2 bases, there was a span of 14 bases. Per the original methods: Quantification of nucleated cells was approximated via reference gene primer amplification. Generated by immunoSEQ multiplex PCR, the TCRdb table keeps only in-frame clones and is missing some. Clonal size and the V and J genes are those of that table, whereas D and trimming came from the DNA. This sample has approximately 300,000 clones, with 87% found just once. This rearrangement joins TRBV6-5 to TRBJ2-7; D might be TRBD2 (5 bases). The clonotype comes from a woman aged 45-59 years who had recovered from COVID-19. The sample comprised peripheral blood. The CDR3 spells CASSREGPTYEQYF. The CDR3 coding sequence is TGTGCCAGCAGCCGGGAAGGGCCCACCTACGAGCAGTACTTC.